This T cell receptor beta chain was profiled in a study of OX40 agonist ivuxolimab in advanced cancers. Whole-study context: Patients took ivuxolimab, an agonistic anti-OX40 (CD134) antibody.

Patients who had autoimmune disease history or got systemic immunosuppression were left out. Repertoires were generated with immunoSEQ multiplex PCR, while TCRdb's copy carries only in-frame clones and drops some. The sample holds some 19,000 clones; roughly 91% are singletons and the top ten take approximately 12%. Turning to this clone: The antigen is unknown.

Whole-study findings and limits: Clonal expansion by week 6 occurred in CD4+ and CD8+ blood T cells (at 0.1 to 3.0 mg/kg). Expanded peripheral T cell antigen specificity was not determined.

V lost 1 base and J lost 4, with 9 bases in between. The CDR3 extends over 14 amino acids. Germline CDR1 and CDR2: SSHAT and FNYEAQ (reference sequence). The sequencing here drew on CD4+ or CD8+ T cells sorted from blood, taken in a trial of the OX40 agonist ivuxolimab. The origin of this receptor is an adult with an advanced solid tumor such as melanoma, head and neck, liver or kidney cancer. The chain links TRBV7-7 to TRBJ2-3, with D unclear. The CDR3 loop reads CASSLDWSADTQYF. CDR3 bases: TGTGCCAGCAGCTTAGATTGGTCCGCAGATACGCAGTATTTT.